Shown below are 29 T cell receptor beta chains from a single sample sequenced in a study of CD8 T cells in ankylosing spondylitis (dated by TCRdb to 2016 to 2017). The method was 5' RACE. The instrument was an Illumina HiSeq 2500. TCRdb reprocessed the public reads (quality trimming at Q25 with fastp, clone calling with MiXCR) and kept in-frame beta chains. Here each entry gathers all rows of one CDR3 protein and keeps the most common genes and DNA. The sample has 200,000 to 300,000 distinct CDR3 sequences on record, roughly 32% of them singletons. The ten largest clonotypes hold around 4.4% of the sample. The specimen was blood, either unsorted or a sorted T cell fraction (not recorded which). The receptors come from a male donor with ankylosing spondylitis or in good health (not recorded which).

The chain links TRBV15 to TRBJ1-1; unclear D gene. Per germline, CDR1 LNHNV and CDR2 YYDKDF (reference sequence). V was cut by 3 bases and J by 4 bases, with 9 bases left in between. The CDR3 runs 13 residues. The DNA of the CDR3 is TGTGCCACCAGCAGGCCCTGGGGCACTGAAGCTTTCTTT. Its translation is CATSRPWGTEAFF.

This clonotype was detected only a few times. The chain uses TRBV5-6 and TRBJ2-1; D is undetermined. There are 16 residues in the CDR3. V was pared by 0 bases and J by 8 bases, with 18 bases between. Germline V lookup: CDR1 SGHDT, CDR2 YYEEEE. The DNA of the CDR3 is TGTGCCAGCAGCTTGGTGTGGAAGGCCATCGGCGATGAGCAGTTCTTC. Translated: CASSLVWKAIGDEQFF.

The V call is TRBV5-1, the J call TRBJ2-1; a possible D gene is TRBD2 (5 bases). The CDR3 length is 13 residues. Germline CDR1 reads SGHRS; CDR2 reads YFSETQ. V lost 0 bases to trimming and J lost 8 bases, with 9 bases between them. Written as DNA, the CDR3 is TGCGCCAGCAGCTTGGCCAACGGGGATGAGCAGTTCTTC. It encodes CASSLANGDEQFF.

V and J are TRBV11-2 and TRBJ2-1; D is undetermined. The germline V gene encodes CDR1 SGHAT and CDR2 FQNNGV. Trimming stripped 1 base from V and 0 bases from J, with 7 bases between. The length of the CDR3 is 15 residues. This chain's CDR3 is CASSLGLVSYNEQFF. In DNA, the CDR3 is TGTGCCAGCAGCTTAGGGCTAGTCTCCTACAATGAGCAGTTCTTC. Filled out from reference TRBV11-2 and TRBJ2-1, the complete variable domain reads EAGVAQSPRYKIIEKRQSVAFWCNPISGHATLYWYQQILGQGPKLLIQFQNNGVVDDSQLPKDRFSAERLKGVDSTLKIQPAKLEDSAVYLCASSLGLVSYNEQFFGPGTRLTVL.

The chain recombines TRBV12-3 or TRBV12-4 with TRBJ1-2; D possibly corresponds to TRBD1 (6 bases). The CDR3 runs to 13 residues. Deletions cut 3 bases from V and 5 bases from J, with 10 bases between. CDR3 DNA sequence: TGTGCCAGCAGTTTCGGACAGCAGTATGGCTACACCTTC. It is translated as CASSFGQQYGYTF.

This clonotype occurred once. The rearrangement uses TRBV2 and TRBJ2-1, with TRBD2 as a possible D gene (6 bases). The V gene lost 7 bases and the J gene lost 9 bases, with 16 bases spanning the gap. Germline assignment: CDR1 SNHLY and CDR2 FYNNEI. The CDR3 length is 13 residues. CDR3 nucleotides: TGTGCCAGCACCGACCGGAGGGATGGTGAGCAGTTCTTC. Translated, it gives CASTDRRDGEQFF.

This chain connects TRBV6-5 to TRBJ1-5, with D uncertain. This CDR3 has 13 amino acids. The germline CDR1 and CDR2 sequences are MNHEY and SVGAGI. V was trimmed by 4 bases and J by 4 bases, leaving 8 bases between them. CDR3 DNA sequence: TGTGCCAGCAGTTTCGGGAGAAATCAGCCCCAGCATTTT. As protein: CASSFGRNQPQHF.

This chain joins TRBV28 and TRBJ1-3; D is uncertain. The V end was cut by 8 bases, the J end by 4 bases, with 18 bases between. CDR3 length: 15 residues. CDR1 is MDHEN, CDR2 SYDVKM, per germline. As DNA, the CDR3 is TGTGCCAGCCGTTACAACCCTGCGGGAGGAAACACCATATATTTT. Translation gives CASRYNPAGGNTIYF.

J is TRBJ2-2 and V is TRBV5-1; D remains ambiguous. This CDR3 has 16 amino acids. The ends were cut back, 3 bases at V and 5 bases at J, with 17 bases in the middle. CDR1 is SGHRS and CDR2 is YFSETQ in the germline V gene. CDR3 amino acids: CASSSARTSSTGELFF. DNA of the CDR3: TGCGCCAGCAGCTCGGCCCGGACCTCCTCAACCGGGGAGCTGTTTTTT.

This clonotype has just a few counts. The genes are TRBV20-1 and TRBJ2-5; 8 nucleotides line up with TRBD2. CDR3 length equals 15 residues. V shed 5 bases and J 2 bases; nucleotides not matched to a gene: 10. Germline lookup yields CDR1 DFQATT and CDR2 SNEGSKA (reference sequence). The DNA of the CDR3 is TGCAGTGCTGCACGTCCCCGGGGGGGACAAGAGACCCAGTACTTC. As protein: CSAARPRGGQETQYF.

This clonotype has only a few counts. V is TRBV9 and J is TRBJ2-3; D is ambiguous. The germline gives CDR1 SGDLS, CDR2 YYNGEE. Trimming stripped 0 bases from V and 4 bases from J, with 12 bases between. The CDR3 totals 15 residues. The CDR3 spells CASSVGSSSADTQYF. In DNA form, the CDR3 reads TGTGCCAGCAGCGTAGGCTCTAGTTCTGCAGATACGCAGTATTTT.

This clonotype has only a few counts. J is TRBJ1-1 and V is TRBV10-3; D may be TRBD1 (5 bases). Germline V gene lookup returns CDR1 ENHRY and CDR2 SYGVKD. The V end was cut by 7 bases, the J end by 1 base, with 10 bases between. The length of the CDR3 is 13 residues. This CDR3 reads CAITNTGNTEAFF. For the CDR3, the DNA is TGTGCCATCACCAATACAGGGAACACTGAAGCTTTCTTT.

The chain is built from TRBV3-1 and TRBJ2-1, with 9 bases matching TRBD2. Unmatched junction bases numbered 7, after V lost 4 bases and J lost 6 bases. The CDR3 covers 15 residues. Germline V gene data show CDR1 as LGHDT and CDR2 as YNNKEL (reference sequence). CDR3 amino acids: CASSLAGVRGNEQFF. The CDR3 coding sequence is TGTGCCAGCAGCCTAGCGGGGGTAAGGGGCAATGAGCAGTTCTTC.

The table lists this clonotype with a few counts. The chain joins TRBV20-1 to TRBJ1-2; D unclear. V lost 1 base, J lost 1 base, and 10 bases lay in between. This CDR3 is 14 amino acids long. Germline-derived CDR1 and CDR2 are DFQATT and SNEGSKA (reference sequence). Here the CDR3 reads CSARGRNHNYGYTF. The CDR3 DNA reads TGCAGTGCTAGAGGACGGAACCATAACTATGGCTACACCTTC.

The genes are TRBV12-3 or TRBV12-4 and TRBJ2-1; tentatively, D is TRBD1 or TRBD2 (7 bases each). There are 13 residues in the CDR3. The ends were cut back, 7 bases at V and 11 bases at J, with 18 bases in the middle. CDR3 residues: CASTQRDSGKQFF. The CDR3 nucleotides are TGTGCCAGCACCCAGCGGGACAGCGGGAAGCAGTTCTTC.

This clonotype was observed many times. This rearrangement joins TRBV20-1 to TRBJ1-6; TRBD1 matches 7 bases. V lost 3 bases and J lost 5; bases outside the gene matches: 4. The CDR3 is 14 residues long. Looked up from germline, CDR1 is DFQATT and CDR2 is SNEGSKA (reference sequence). The CDR3 region has the DNA TGCAGTGCTAGCCCCCAGGGGGATAATTCACCCCTCCACTTT. Its translation: CSASPQGDNSPLHF.

The rearrangement joins TRBV28 to TRBJ1-2; 7 bases agree with TRBD1. The CDR3 is 13 residues long. Germline CDR1 MDHEN, CDR2 SYDVKM. V dropped 6 bases and J dropped 5; count of bases not matched to a gene: 6. This chain's CDR3 is CASSQDRDYGYTF. CDR3 coding DNA: TGTGCCAGCAGCCAAGACAGGGATTATGGCTACACCTTC.

This clonotype was seen a handful of times. CDR3 in amino acids: CASSFGGGANVLTF. CDR3 sequence (DNA): TGTGCCAGCAGTTTTGGTGGCGGGGCCAACGTCCTGACTTTC. The chain combines TRBV12-3 or TRBV12-4 with TRBJ2-6; D is undetermined. This CDR3 contains 14 residues. Trimming shortened V by 3 bases and J by 4 bases, and 7 bases separated the two germline ends.

The table lists this clonotype with many counts. The J gene is TRBJ1-2, the V gene TRBV20-1; possibly TRBD1 for D (5 bases). Trimming removed 0 bases at V and 2 bases at J, with 10 bases between. In germline, CDR1 is DFQATT, CDR2 SNEGSKA (reference sequence). The CDR3 consists of 14 residues. The CDR3 DNA sequence: TGCAGTGCTAGAGATGTATCAGGGAACTATGGCTACACCTTC. Translated, it gives CSARDVSGNYGYTF.

This chain links TRBV20-1 with TRBJ2-1, with no clear D. Looked up from germline, CDR1 is DFQATT and CDR2 is SNEGSKA (reference sequence). The CDR3 consists of 12 residues. Trimming left V 4 bases short and J 0 bases short, with 4 bases between. CDR3 amino acids: CSATISYNEQFF. CDR3 bases: TGCAGTGCTACAATCTCCTACAATGAGCAGTTCTTC.

The sample holds a few counts of this clonotype. The rearrangement links TRBV29-1 to TRBJ2-1; 11 nucleotides agree with TRBD2. J lost 6 bases, V lost 7 bases, and 11 bases had no gene match. The CDR3 is 15 amino acids. Germline loops: CDR1 SQVTM, CDR2 ANQGSEA. CDR3 coding DNA: TGCAGCGCCCGCTCCGGGACTAGCGGACCCAATGAGCAGTTCTTC. Its protein is CSARSGTSGPNEQFF.

This chain links TRBV19 with TRBJ2-5; D is ambiguous. CDR1 is LNHDA, CDR2 SQIVND, per germline (reference sequence). The CDR3 loop spans 13 amino acids. V was trimmed by 3 bases and J by 1 base, leaving 6 bases between them. This CDR3 reads CASSIDTQETQYF. In DNA form, the CDR3 reads TGTGCCAGTAGTATTGATACCCAAGAGACCCAGTACTTC.

This clonotype appeared a few times. The rearrangement links TRBV9 to TRBJ2-1; possible D gene TRBD2, 6 bases. Trimming cost V 0 bases and J 5 bases, with 12 bases left between them. The germline V gene encodes CDR1 SGDLS and CDR2 YYNGEE. CDR3 length: 15 residues. The CDR3 protein is CASSVGGVADNEQFF. CDR3 in DNA: TGTGCCAGCAGCGTAGGAGGGGTAGCGGACAATGAGCAGTTCTTC.

The chain joins TRBV20-1 to TRBJ2-1; 9 bases are a match to TRBD2. The germline CDR1 and CDR2 sequences are DFQATT and SNEGSKA (reference sequence). The CDR3 length is 13 residues. J lost 9 bases, V lost 5 bases, and 8 bases had no gene match. The CDR3 loop is CSADPGLAIEQFF. DNA of the CDR3: TGCAGTGCTGATCCGGGACTAGCAATTGAGCAGTTCTTC.

This clonotype was seen only a few times. V is TRBV20-1 and J is TRBJ2-5, with 11 bases fitting TRBD1. Looked up from germline, CDR1 is DFQATT and CDR2 is SNEGSKA (reference sequence). This CDR3 comprises 14 residues. J lost 9 bases, V lost 3 bases, and 9 bases had no gene match. The CDR3 sequence is CSARDRGLVGAQYF. CDR3 in DNA: TGCAGTGCTAGGGACAGGGGGCTAGTGGGGGCCCAGTACTTC.

This clonotype turned up a few times. The rearrangement joins TRBV7-3 to TRBJ2-3; D may be TRBD2 (6 bases). Looked up from germline, CDR1 is SGHTA and CDR2 is FQGTGA. Trimming took off 4 bases at V and 0 bases at J, with 8 bases between the two ends. The CDR3 length is 14 residues. The CDR3 nucleotides read TGTGCCAGCAGCTCTAGCGTTAGCACAGATACGCAGTATTTT. It codes for CASSSSVSTDTQYF.

The chain recombines TRBV12-3 or TRBV12-4 with TRBJ1-2; D is unclear. The V gene lost 5 bases and the J gene lost 0 bases, with 16 bases spanning the gap. The CDR3 contains 16 residues. The CDR3 DNA reads TGTGCCAGCAGTCCCGCCCCCCAGATAGCTAACTATGGCTACACCTTC. Amino acids: CASSPAPQIANYGYTF.

The sample holds a few counts of this clonotype. J is TRBJ2-5 and V is TRBV12-3 or TRBV12-4; unclear D gene. Trimming removed 5 bases at V and 2 bases at J, with 9 bases between. This CDR3 is built from 13 residues. The CDR3 bases are TGTGCCAGCAGTCCCCCCGAGCAAGAGACCCAGTACTTC. It translates to CASSPPEQETQYF.

The genes are TRBV27 and TRBJ1-1; weak D call: TRBD1 (5 bases). This CDR3 has 15 residues. Trimming cost V 2 bases and J 4 bases, with 14 bases left between them. The germline V gene encodes CDR1 MNHEY and CDR2 SMNVEV (reference sequence). The CDR3 spells CASSLRAGRGTEAFF. The DNA for the CDR3 is TGTGCCAGCAGTTTACGTGCGGGACGGGGCACTGAAGCTTTCTTT.